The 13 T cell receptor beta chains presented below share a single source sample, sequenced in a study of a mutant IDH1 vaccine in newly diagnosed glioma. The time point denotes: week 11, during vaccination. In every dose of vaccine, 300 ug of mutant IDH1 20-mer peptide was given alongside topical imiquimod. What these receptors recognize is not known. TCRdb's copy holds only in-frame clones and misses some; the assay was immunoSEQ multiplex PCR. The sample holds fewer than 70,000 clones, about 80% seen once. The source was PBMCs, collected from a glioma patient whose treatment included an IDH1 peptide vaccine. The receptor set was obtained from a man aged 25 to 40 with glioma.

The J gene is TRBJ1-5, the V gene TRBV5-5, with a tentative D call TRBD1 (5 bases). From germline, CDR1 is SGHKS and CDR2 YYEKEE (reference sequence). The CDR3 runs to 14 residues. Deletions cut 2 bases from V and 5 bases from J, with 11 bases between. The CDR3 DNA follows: TGTGCCAGCAGCTTTAGGGACGGCGATCAGCCCCAGCATTTT. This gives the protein CASSFRDGDQPQHF.

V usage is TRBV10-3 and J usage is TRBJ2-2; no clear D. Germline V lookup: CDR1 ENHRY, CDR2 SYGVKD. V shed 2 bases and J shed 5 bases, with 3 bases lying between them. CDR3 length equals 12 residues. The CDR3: CAISEVTGELFF. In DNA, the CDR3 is TGTGCCATCAGTGAGGTTACCGGGGAGCTGTTTTTT.

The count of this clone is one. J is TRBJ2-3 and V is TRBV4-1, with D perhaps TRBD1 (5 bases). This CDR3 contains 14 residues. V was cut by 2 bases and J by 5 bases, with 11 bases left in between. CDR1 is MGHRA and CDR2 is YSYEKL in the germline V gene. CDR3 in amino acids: CASSQLLQGDTQYF. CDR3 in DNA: TGCGCCAGCAGCCAACTTCTTCAGGGAGATACGCAGTATTTT.

CDR3 DNA: TGTGCCAGCAGCTTCTCTCCCTTCGGGGGCACAGATACGCAGTATTTT. This gives the protein CASSFSPFGGTDTQYF. The chain is built from TRBV7-9 and TRBJ2-3, with D possibly being TRBD2 (5 bases). The CDR3 is made up of 16 amino acids. V was clipped by 3 bases and J by 1 base, with 14 bases between them. CDR1 is SEHNR, CDR2 FQNEAQ, per germline (reference sequence).

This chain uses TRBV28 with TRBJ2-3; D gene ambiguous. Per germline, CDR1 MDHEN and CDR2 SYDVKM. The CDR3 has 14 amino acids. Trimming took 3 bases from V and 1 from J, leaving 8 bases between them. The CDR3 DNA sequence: TGTGCCAGCAGTTTCGTGGCGGGCACAGATACGCAGTATTTT. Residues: CASSFVAGTDTQYF.

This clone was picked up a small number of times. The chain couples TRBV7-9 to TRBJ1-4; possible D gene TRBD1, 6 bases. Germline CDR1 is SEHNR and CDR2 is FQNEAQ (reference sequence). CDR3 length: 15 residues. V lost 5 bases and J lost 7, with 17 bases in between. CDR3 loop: CASSPLGGRGEKLFF. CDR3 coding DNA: TGTGCCAGCAGCCCCCTTGGGGGCAGAGGTGAAAAACTGTTTTTT. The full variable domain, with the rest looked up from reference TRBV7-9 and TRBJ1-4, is DTGVSQNPRHKITKRGQNVTFRCDPISEHNRLYWYRQTLGQGPEFLTYFQNEAQLEKSRLLSDRFSAERPKGSFSTLEIQRTEQGDSAMYLCASSPLGGRGEKLFFGSGTQLSVL.

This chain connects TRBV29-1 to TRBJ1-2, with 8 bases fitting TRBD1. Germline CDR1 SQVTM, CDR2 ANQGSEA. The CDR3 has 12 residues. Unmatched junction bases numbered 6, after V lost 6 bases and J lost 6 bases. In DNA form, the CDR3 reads TGCAGCGTAGGACAGGGTCTGGATGGCTACACCTTC. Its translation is CSVGQGLDGYTF.

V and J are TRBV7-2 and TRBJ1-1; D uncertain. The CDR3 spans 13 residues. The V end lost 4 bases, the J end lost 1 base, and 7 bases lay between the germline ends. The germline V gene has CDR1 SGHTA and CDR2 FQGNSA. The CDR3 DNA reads TGTGCCAGCAGCTGGGCTTGGAACACTGAAGCTTTCTTT. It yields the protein CASSWAWNTEAFF.

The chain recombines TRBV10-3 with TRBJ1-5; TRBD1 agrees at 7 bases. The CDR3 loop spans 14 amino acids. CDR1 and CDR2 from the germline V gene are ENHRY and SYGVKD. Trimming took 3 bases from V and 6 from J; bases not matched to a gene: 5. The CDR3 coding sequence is TGTGCCATCAGTGAACGACAGGGTGGTCAGCCCCAGCATTTT. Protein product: CAISERQGGQPQHF.

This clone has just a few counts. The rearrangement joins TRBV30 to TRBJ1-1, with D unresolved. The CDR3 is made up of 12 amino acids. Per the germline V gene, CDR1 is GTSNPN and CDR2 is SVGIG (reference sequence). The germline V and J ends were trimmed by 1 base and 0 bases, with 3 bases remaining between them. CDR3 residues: CAWSGVNTEAFF. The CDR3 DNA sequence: TGTGCCTGGAGTGGGGTGAACACTGAAGCTTTCTTT.

The CDR3 DNA follows: TGTGCCAGCAGCCACGCGGGGTACGAGCAGTACTTC. It codes for CASSHAGYEQYF. This chain connects TRBV7-9 to TRBJ2-7; possibly TRBD2 for D (6 bases). V lost 5 bases and J 4 bases, leaving 9 bases between the germline ends. This CDR3 is built from 12 residues. Germline CDR1 reads SEHNR; CDR2 reads FQNEAQ (reference sequence).

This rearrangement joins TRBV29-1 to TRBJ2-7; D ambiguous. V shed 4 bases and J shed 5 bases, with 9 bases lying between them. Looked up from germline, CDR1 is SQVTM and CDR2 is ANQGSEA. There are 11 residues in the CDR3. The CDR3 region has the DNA TGCAGCGTTGGGGGTCCCCACGAGCAGTACTTC. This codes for CSVGGPHEQYF.

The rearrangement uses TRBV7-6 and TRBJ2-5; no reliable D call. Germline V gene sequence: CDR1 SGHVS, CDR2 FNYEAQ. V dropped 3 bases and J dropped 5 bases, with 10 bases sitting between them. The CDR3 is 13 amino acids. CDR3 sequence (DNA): TGTGCCAGCAGCTTGTACGAGGCGGAGACCCAGTACTTC. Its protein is CASSLYEAETQYF.